Listed here are 17 T cell receptor beta chains from one sample, sequenced in a study of blood T cell repertoires in COVID-19. Profiled with immunoSEQ multiplex PCR; TCRdb holds only in-frame clones, not every one. The table has a few hundred thousand clones, roughly 89% seen once. The sample comprised PBMCs or T cells enriched from blood (not recorded which). The receptors here all came from a woman aged 30 to 39 who had recovered from COVID-19.

J is TRBJ2-2 and V is TRBV19, with TRBD2 matching 10 bases. The CDR3 totals 16 residues. V shed 4 bases and J 1 base; nucleotides not matched to a gene: 3. Per the germline V gene, CDR1 is LNHDA and CDR2 is SQIVND (reference sequence). The CDR3 DNA reads TGTGCCAGTAGTAGCGGACTAGCGGTGAACACCGGGGAGCTGTTTTTT. It is translated as CASSSGLAVNTGELFF.

This chain connects TRBV28 to TRBJ2-7; perhaps TRBD1 as D (8 bases). Per germline, CDR1 MDHEN and CDR2 SYDVKM. The V end was cut by 6 bases, the J end by 0 bases, with 15 bases between. This CDR3 is 15 amino acids long. The CDR3 loop is CASRRGTGTSYEQYF. CDR3 in DNA: TGTGCCAGCAGGCGGGGGACAGGCACCTCCTACGAGCAGTACTTC.

This clone showed up just once. The chain has TRBV4-1 and TRBJ2-5, with 7 positions matching TRBD2. Germline V lookup: CDR1 MGHRA, CDR2 YSYEKL. J gave up 0 bases and V 4 bases, and 11 bases lay outside the gene matches. The CDR3 loop spans 17 amino acids. The CDR3 spells CASSLLVSGGHQETQYF. The DNA of the CDR3 is TGCGCCAGCAGCCTTCTAGTTTCGGGAGGACACCAAGAGACCCAGTACTTC.

The chain links TRBV11-2 to TRBJ2-3; D is possibly TRBD1 (6 bases). This CDR3 has 15 residues. Trimming shortened V by 0 bases and J by 5 bases, and 12 bases separated the two germline ends. Germline loops: CDR1 SGHAT, CDR2 FQNNGV. CDR3 amino acids: CASSLDGGRGDTQYF. The CDR3, as DNA: TGTGCCAGCAGCTTAGATGGGGGCAGGGGAGATACGCAGTATTTT. Combining the CDR3 with reference TRBV11-2 and TRBJ2-3 gives the whole variable domain EAGVAQSPRYKIIEKRQSVAFWCNPISGHATLYWYQQILGQGPKLLIQFQNNGVVDDSQLPKDRFSAERLKGVDSTLKIQPAKLEDSAVYLCASSLDGGRGDTQYFGPGTRLTVL.

The chain links TRBV5-1 to TRBJ2-1; 9 nucleotides match TRBD2. The germline gives CDR1 SGHRS, CDR2 YFSETQ. Trimming at V came to 1 base and at J to 5 bases, leaving 7 bases not matched to a gene. The CDR3 totals 16 residues. The CDR3 here is CASSLLFPSGDNEQFF. CDR3 sequence (DNA): TGCGCCAGCAGCTTGTTGTTCCCTAGCGGGGACAATGAGCAGTTCTTC. The full variable domain, with the rest looked up from reference TRBV5-1 and TRBJ2-1, is KAGVTQTPRYLIKTRGQQVTLSCSPISGHRSVSWYQQTPGQGLQFLFEYFSETQRNKGNFPGRFSGRQFSNSRSEMNVSTLELGDSALYLCASSLLFPSGDNEQFFGPGTRLTVL.

The chain recombines TRBV27 with TRBJ1-1, with 7 bases aligning to TRBD1. This CDR3 contains 16 residues. From germline, CDR1 is MNHEY and CDR2 SMNVEV (reference sequence). J gave up 3 bases and V 2 bases, and 9 bases lay outside the gene matches. CDR3 nucleotide sequence: TGTGCCAGCAGTTTAACCGACAGGGTACTATACACTGAAGCTTTCTTT. This translates into CASSLTDRVLYTEAFF.

This chain joins TRBV5-4 and TRBJ2-2, with 10 positions matching TRBD1. Germline CDR1 SGHNT, CDR2 YYREEE (reference sequence). This CDR3 is built from 15 residues. The V segment lost 4 bases and the J segment 6 bases; nucleotides outside the gene matches: 6. CDR3 in DNA: TGTGCCAGCAGCGCCGGGACAGGGGACTCCGGGGAGCTGTTTTTT. The encoded protein is CASSAGTGDSGELFF.

The table lists this clone with a few counts. This chain connects TRBV6-5 to TRBJ2-7; 8 bases line up with TRBD1. The V gene's germline CDR1 is MNHEY and CDR2 SVGAGI. The trim removed 6 bases at V and 8 bases at J, leaving 6 bases unmatched. The CDR3 sequence is 12 residues long. In DNA form, the CDR3 reads TGTGCCAGCAGCCTTGGACAGGGCAAGCAGTACTTC. Amino acids: CASSLGQGKQYF.

The chain combines TRBV5-1 with TRBJ2-7, with 7 bases lining up with TRBD1. This CDR3 contains 13 residues. Trimming removed 1 base from V and 6 bases from J; junction bases left unmatched: 4. Germline V CDR1 and CDR2: SGHRS, YFSETQ. The CDR3 spells CASSLIRGREQYF. The CDR3 nucleotides are TGCGCCAGCAGCTTGATAAGGGGGCGCGAGCAGTACTTC.

The chain combines TRBV7-9 with TRBJ2-7; 11 nucleotides line up with TRBD1. The CDR3 covers 19 residues. V was clipped by 3 bases and J by 5 bases; unmatched bases: 18. CDR1 SEHNR and CDR2 FQNEAQ come from the germline V gene (reference sequence). The DNA for the CDR3 is TGTGCCAGCAGCTTTTCCCCTAGCTCGGACAGGGGGCAGAAGGACGAGCAGTACTTC. Protein product: CASSFSPSSDRGQKDEQYF.

V usage is TRBV10-3 and J usage is TRBJ1-6; a possible D gene is TRBD1 (6 bases). The ends were cut back, 0 bases at V and 10 bases at J, with 10 bases in the middle. CDR3 size: 14 residues. Germline CDR1 reads ENHRY; CDR2 reads SYGVKD. In DNA, the CDR3 is TGTGCCATCAGTGAGTCGCCAGGGGTCTCACCCCTCCACTTT. This sequence encodes CAISESPGVSPLHF.

The J gene is TRBJ2-1, the V gene TRBV7-3; 9 nucleotides agree with TRBD2. The germline gives CDR1 SGHTA, CDR2 FQGTGA. The CDR3 is 16 residues long. With V trimmed by 1 base and J by 7 bases, 8 bases remained unmatched. CDR3 region: CASSLRRVAGVNEQFF. CDR3 nucleotides: TGTGCCAGCAGCTTAAGGAGAGTAGCGGGAGTGAATGAGCAGTTCTTC.

The rearrangement uses TRBV6-5 and TRBJ2-7, with D possibly being TRBD2 (6 bases). Trimming stripped 8 bases from V and 4 bases from J, with 15 bases between. Germline CDR1 MNHEY, CDR2 SVGAGI. The CDR3 covers 13 residues. CDR3 amino acids: CASRGTLSYEQYF. DNA of the CDR3: TGTGCCAGCCGCGGGACCCTCTCTTACGAGCAGTACTTC.

The chain uses TRBV5-1 and TRBJ2-5, with 7 positions matching TRBD1. After removal of 4 bases from V and 6 bases from J, the junction contained 12 bases not matched to a gene. CDR1 SGHRS and CDR2 YFSETQ come from the germline V gene. This CDR3 is built from 15 residues. CDR3 residues: CASSPYDDRAKTQYF. The DNA for the CDR3 is TGCGCCAGCAGCCCCTACGACGACAGGGCCAAGACCCAGTACTTC.

This chain joins TRBV27 and TRBJ2-3; TRBD2 matches at 15 bases. Germline loops: CDR1 MNHEY, CDR2 SMNVEV (reference sequence). CDR3 length: 17 residues. V lost 3 bases to trimming and J lost 4 bases; unmatched junction nucleotides: 5. The CDR3 DNA follows: TGTGCCAGCAGTTTCTCCGGACTAGCGGGAGGGCCAGATACGCAGTATTTT. Translating it yields CASSFSGLAGGPDTQYF.

The chain carries TRBV7-3 and TRBJ2-1; TRBD2 matches 8 bases. J lost 10 bases, V lost 3 bases, and 8 bases had no gene match. CDR3 length: 14 residues. Germline V gene sequence: CDR1 SGHTA, CDR2 FQGTGA. The CDR3 sequence: CASSLDSGDGEQFF. Written as DNA, the CDR3 is TGTGCCAGCAGCTTGGATAGCGGGGACGGGGAGCAGTTCTTC.

The chain employs TRBV15 and TRBJ2-1; possibly TRBD1 for D (6 bases). The length of the CDR3 is 13 residues. With 0 bases removed from V and 6 bases from J, the gap between germline ends came to 6 bases. Germline V gene sequence: CDR1 LNHNV, CDR2 YYDKDF (reference sequence). DNA for the CDR3: TGTGCCACCAGCAGAGACAGGGGCAATGAGCAGTTCTTC. This sequence encodes CATSRDRGNEQFF.